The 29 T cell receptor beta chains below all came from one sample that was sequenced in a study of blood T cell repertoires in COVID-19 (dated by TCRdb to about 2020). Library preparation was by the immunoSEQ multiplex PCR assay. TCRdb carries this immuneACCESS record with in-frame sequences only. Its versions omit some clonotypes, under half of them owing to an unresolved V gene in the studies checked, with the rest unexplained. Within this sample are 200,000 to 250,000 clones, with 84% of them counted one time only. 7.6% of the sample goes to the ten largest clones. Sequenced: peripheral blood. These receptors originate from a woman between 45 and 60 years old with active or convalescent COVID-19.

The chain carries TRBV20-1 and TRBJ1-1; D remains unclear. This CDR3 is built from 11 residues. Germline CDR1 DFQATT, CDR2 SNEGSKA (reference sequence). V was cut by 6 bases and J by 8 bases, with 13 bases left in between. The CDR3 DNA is TGCAGTGCCAGATTCCCCGCGGAAGCTTTCTTT. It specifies CSARFPAEAFF.

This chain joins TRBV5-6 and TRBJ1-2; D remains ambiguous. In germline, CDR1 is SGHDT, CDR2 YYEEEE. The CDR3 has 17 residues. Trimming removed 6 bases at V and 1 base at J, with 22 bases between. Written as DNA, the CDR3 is TGTGCCAGCACCCCCGGCGGGGAGCTTCTGGTTAACTATGGCTACACCTTC. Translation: CASTPGGELLVNYGYTF.

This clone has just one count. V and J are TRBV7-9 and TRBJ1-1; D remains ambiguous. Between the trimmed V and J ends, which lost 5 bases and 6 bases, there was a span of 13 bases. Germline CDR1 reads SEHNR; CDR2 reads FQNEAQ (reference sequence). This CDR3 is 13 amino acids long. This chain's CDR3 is CASSPFARPEAFF. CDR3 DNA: TGTGCCAGCAGCCCATTTGCCAGGCCTGAAGCTTTCTTT.

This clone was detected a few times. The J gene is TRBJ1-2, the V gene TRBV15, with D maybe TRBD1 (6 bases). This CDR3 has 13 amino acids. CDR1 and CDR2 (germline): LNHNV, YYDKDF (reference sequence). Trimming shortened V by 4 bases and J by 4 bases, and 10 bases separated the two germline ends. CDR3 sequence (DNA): TGTGCCACCAGCACTCTCAGGGGCTATGGCTACACCTTC. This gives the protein CATSTLRGYGYTF.

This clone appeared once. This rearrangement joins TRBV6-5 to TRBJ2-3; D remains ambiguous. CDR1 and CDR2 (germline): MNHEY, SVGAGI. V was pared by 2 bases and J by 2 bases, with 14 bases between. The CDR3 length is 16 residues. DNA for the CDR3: TGTGCCAGCAGTTACGCGATGGGCGTCTACACAGATACGCAGTATTTT. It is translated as CASSYAMGVYTDTQYF.

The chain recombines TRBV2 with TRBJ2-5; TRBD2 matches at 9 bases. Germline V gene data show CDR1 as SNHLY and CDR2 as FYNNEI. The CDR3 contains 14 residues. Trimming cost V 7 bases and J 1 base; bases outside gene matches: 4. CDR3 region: CASNKRGAQETQYF. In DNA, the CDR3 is TGTGCCAGCAACAAGCGGGGGGCCCAAGAGACCCAGTACTTC.

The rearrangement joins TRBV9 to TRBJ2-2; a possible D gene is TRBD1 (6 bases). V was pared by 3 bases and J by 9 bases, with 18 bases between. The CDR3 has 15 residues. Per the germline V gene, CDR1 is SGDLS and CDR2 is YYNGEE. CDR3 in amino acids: CASSADPTGRRELFF. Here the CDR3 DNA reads TGTGCCAGCAGCGCAGACCCCACAGGGCGCAGGGAGCTGTTTTTT.

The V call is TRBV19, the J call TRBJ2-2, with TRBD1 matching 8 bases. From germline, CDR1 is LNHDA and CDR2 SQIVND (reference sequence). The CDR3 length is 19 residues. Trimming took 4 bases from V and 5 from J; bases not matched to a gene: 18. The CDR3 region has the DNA TGTGCCAGTAGTAAAAGGCAGGGGGCCGTCAATAGGAATACCGGGGAGCTGTTTTTT. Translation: CASSKRQGAVNRNTGELFF. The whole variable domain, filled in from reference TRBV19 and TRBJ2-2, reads DGGITQSPKYLFRKEGQNVTLSCEQNLNHDAMYWYRQDPGQGLRLIYYSQIVNDFQKGDIAEGYSVSREKKESFPLTVTSAQKNPTAFYLCASSKRQGAVNRNTGELFFGEGSRLTVL.

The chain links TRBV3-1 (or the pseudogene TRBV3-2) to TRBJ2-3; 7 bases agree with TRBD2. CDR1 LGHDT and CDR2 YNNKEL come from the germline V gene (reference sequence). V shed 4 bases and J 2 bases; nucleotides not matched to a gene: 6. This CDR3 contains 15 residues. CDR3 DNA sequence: TGTGCCAGCAGCCCAGGCGGGGGTGTCACAGATACGCAGTATTTT. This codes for CASSPGGGVTDTQYF.

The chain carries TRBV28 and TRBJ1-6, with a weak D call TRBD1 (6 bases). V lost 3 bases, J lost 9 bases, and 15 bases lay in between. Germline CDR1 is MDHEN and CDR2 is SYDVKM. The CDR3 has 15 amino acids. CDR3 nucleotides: TGTGCCAGCAGTTTGGGGGGGGCGCGTGGTTCACCCCTCCACTTT. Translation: CASSLGGARGSPLHF.

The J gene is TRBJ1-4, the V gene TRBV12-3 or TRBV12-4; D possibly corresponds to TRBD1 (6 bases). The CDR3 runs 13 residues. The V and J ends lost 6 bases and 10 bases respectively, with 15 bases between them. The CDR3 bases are TGTGCCAGCAGCCAAACAGGGAGCGGAAAACTGTTTTTT. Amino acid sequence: CASSQTGSGKLFF.

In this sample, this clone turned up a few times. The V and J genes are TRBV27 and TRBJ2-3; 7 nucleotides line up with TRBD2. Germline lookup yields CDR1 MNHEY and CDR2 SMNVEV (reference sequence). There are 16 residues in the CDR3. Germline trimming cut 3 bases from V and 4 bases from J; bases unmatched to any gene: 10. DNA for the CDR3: TGTGCCAGCAGTTTTAGCAGCGGGATGAGTTCAGATACGCAGTATTTT. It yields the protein CASSFSSGMSSDTQYF.

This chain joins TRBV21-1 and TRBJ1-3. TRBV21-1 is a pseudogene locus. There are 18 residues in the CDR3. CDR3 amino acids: CARHGRTSQRENGNTIYF. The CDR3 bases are TGTGCCAGACACGGCCGAACCTCACAAAGGGAGAACGGAAACACCATATATTTT.

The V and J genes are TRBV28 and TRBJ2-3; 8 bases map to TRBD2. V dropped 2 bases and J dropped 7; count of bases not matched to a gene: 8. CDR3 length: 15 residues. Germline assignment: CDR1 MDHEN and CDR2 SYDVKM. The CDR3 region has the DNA TGTGCCAGCAGTTTACCGGGAGGGCCAGTAAATACGCAGTATTTT. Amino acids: CASSLPGGPVNTQYF.

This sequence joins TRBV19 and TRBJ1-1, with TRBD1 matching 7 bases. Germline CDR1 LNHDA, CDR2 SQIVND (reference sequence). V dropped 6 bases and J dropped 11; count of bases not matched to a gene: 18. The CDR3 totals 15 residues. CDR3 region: CASRTVTGARFTAFF. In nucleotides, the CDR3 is TGTGCCAGTAGGACTGTAACAGGGGCGCGTTTTACTGCTTTCTTT.

The CDR3 protein is CASRFGQGTTGELFF. For the CDR3, the DNA is TGTGCCAGCAGATTCGGTCAGGGGACCACCGGGGAGCTGTTTTTT. This chain connects TRBV11-2 to TRBJ2-2; perhaps TRBD1 as D (6 bases). V lost 6 bases to trimming and J lost 4 bases, with 15 bases between them. The germline V gene has CDR1 SGHAT and CDR2 FQNNGV. The CDR3 covers 15 residues.

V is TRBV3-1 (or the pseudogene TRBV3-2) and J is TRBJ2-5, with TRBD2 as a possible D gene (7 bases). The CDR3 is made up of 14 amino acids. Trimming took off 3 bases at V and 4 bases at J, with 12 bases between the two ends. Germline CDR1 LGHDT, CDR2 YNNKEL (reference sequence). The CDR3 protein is CASSQGGAVETQYF. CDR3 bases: TGTGCCAGCAGCCAGGGGGGGGCAGTAGAGACCCAGTACTTC.

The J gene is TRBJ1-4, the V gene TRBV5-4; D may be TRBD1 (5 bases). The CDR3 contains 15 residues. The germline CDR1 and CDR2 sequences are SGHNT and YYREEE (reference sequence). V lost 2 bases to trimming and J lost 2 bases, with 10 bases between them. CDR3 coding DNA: TGTGCCAGCAGCTTCGCTGGGGGGACTAATGAAAAACTGTTTTTT. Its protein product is CASSFAGGTNEKLFF.

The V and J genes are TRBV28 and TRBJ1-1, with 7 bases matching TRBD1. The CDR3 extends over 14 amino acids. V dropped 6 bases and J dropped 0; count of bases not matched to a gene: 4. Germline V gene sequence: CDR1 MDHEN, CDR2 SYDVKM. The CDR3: CASRRDRLNTEAFF. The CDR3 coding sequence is TGTGCCAGCAGGAGGGACAGACTGAACACTGAAGCTTTCTTT.

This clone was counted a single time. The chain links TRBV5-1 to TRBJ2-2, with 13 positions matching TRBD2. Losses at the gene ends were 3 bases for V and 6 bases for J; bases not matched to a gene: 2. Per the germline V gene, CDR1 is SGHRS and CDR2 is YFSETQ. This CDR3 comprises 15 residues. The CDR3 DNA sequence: TGCGCCAGCAGCTCGGGGACTAGCGGGGCCGGGGAGCTGTTTTTT. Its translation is CASSSGTSGAGELFF.

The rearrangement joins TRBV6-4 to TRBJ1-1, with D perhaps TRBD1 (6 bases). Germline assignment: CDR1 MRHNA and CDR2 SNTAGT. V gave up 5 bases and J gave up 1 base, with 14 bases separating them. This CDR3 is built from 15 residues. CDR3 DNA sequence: TGTGCCAGCAGTTCTACGGACAGAGGGAACACTGAAGCTTTCTTT. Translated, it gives CASSSTDRGNTEAFF.

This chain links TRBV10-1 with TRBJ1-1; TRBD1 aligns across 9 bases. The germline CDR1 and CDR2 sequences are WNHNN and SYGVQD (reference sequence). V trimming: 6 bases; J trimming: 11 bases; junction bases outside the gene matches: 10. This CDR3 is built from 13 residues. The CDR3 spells CASSERDRERAFF. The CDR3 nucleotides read TGCGCCAGCAGCGAACGGGACAGGGAGAGGGCTTTCTTT.

CDR3 coding DNA: TGTGCCAGTAAGATGACTAGCGGGGGGGGCAATGAGCAGTTCTTC. Translation gives CASKMTSGGGNEQFF. The chain has TRBV19 and TRBJ2-1; TRBD2 agrees at 14 bases. V dropped 7 bases and J dropped 6; count of bases not matched to a gene: 5. Germline-derived CDR1 and CDR2 are LNHDA and SQIVND (reference sequence). CDR3 length: 15 amino acids.

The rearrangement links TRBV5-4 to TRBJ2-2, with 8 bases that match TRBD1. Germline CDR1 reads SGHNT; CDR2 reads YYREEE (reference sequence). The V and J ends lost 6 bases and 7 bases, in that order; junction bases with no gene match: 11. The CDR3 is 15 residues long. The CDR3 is CASKEVRGHGGELFF. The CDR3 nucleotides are TGTGCCAGCAAAGAAGTCAGGGGGCACGGCGGGGAGCTGTTTTTT. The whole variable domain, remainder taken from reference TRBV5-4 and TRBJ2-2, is ETGVTQSPTHLIKTRGQQVTLRCSSQSGHNTVSWYQQALGQGPQFIFQYYREEENGRGNFPPRFSGLQFPNYSSELNVNALELDDSALYLCASKEVRGHGGELFFGEGSRLTVL.

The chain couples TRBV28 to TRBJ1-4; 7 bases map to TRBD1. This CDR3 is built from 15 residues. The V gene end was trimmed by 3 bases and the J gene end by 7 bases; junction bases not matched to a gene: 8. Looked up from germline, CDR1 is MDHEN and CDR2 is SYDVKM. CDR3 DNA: TGTGCCAGCAGTTTGGTAGGGGGACAGCTTGAAAAACTGTTTTTT. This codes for CASSLVGGQLEKLFF.

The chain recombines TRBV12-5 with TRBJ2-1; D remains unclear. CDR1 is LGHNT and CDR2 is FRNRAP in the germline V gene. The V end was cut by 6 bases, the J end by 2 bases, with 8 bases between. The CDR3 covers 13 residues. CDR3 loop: CASGLGPYNEQFF. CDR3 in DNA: TGTGCTAGTGGCCTGGGCCCCTACAATGAGCAGTTCTTC.

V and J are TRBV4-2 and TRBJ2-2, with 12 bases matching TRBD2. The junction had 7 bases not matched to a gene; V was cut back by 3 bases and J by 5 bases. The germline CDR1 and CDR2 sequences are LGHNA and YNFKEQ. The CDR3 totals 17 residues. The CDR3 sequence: CASSQVTSGSNTGELFF. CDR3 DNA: TGTGCCAGCAGCCAGGTGACTAGCGGGAGTAATACCGGGGAGCTGTTTTTT.

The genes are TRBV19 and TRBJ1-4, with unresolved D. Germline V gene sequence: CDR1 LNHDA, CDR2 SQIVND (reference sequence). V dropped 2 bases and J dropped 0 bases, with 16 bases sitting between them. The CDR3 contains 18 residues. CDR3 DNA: TGTGCCAGTAGTATATTGGCTGCTTTATCCGCAACTAATGAAAAACTGTTTTTT. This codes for CASSILAALSATNEKLFF.

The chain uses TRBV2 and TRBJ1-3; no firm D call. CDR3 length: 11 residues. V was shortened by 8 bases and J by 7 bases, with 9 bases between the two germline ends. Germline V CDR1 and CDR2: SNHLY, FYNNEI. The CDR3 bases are TGTGCCAGCGGCTTATTGAACACCATATATTTT. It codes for CASGLLNTIYF.